This TCR beta chain comes out of a study of Ad26.COV2.S vaccination and SARS-CoV-2 variants (dated by TCRdb to the early 2020s). With respect to the entire study: Vaccine-arm donors were drawn from COV1001, a multicentre, randomized, double-blind, placebo-controlled phase I-IIa trial of Ad26.COV2.S in healthy adults. Ad26.COV2.S was administered intramuscularly at a dose of 5x10^10 or 1x10^11 viral particles, either as one shot or as two shots given 56 days apart. The specificity and breadth of SARS-CoV-2-reactive T cell receptors after Ad26.COV2.S vaccination were assessed by TCRbeta repertoire sequencing. The TCR-sequenced set comprised around 30 samples: some 19 Ad26.COV2.S vaccine recipients, 5 placebo recipients and 8 SARS-CoV-2 convalescent individuals. Trial participants were randomized into five groups of five, in which low-dose or high-dose Ad26.COV2.S was given once or twice, or placebo was given on both occasions. Investigators did not know the trial group allocation while performing experiments and assessing outcomes.

The immunoSEQ Assay was the method used to sequence TCRbeta CDR3 regions. After extraction, genomic DNA underwent amplification by bias-controlled multiplex PCR, followed by high-throughput sequencing. Per the authors' processing: To quantify the absolute abundance of every unique TCRbeta CDR3 region, sequences were collapsed and filtered. T cell fraction was estimated by normalizing TCRbeta template counts to usable DNA, which was measured by amplifying reference genes present in all nucleated cells. Repertoire TCRs were annotated as SARS-CoV-2-specific when V gene, CDR3 amino acid sequence and J gene were exactly matched to a known reactive TCR set. The reference SARS-CoV-2 TCR set was obtained from MIRA and was filtered for enrichment in COVID-19-positive ImmuneCODE repertoires, whereby public or cross-reactive TCRs were removed. Using the MIRA antigens, annotated TCRs were further analysed by specific ORF or by position within an ORF. Depth was the summed frequency of annotated unique rearrangements, while breadth was defined as annotated unique rearrangements over total unique productive rearrangements. Two-sided Wilcoxon rank-sum tests were applied when comparing TCR breadth between groups. TCRdb obtained this table from immuneACCESS and retained in-frame rearrangements with V and J assigned. These tables miss some clones; where compared with another copy, unresolved V genes account for less than half of the shortfall, and the remainder is unexplained. That table furnishes V, J and clone size, whereas the DNA furnished D and trimming. Within this sample are a few hundred thousand clones, with around 89% of them counted one time only. The ten largest clones represent 3.6% of the sample.

Study-wide conclusions, independent of this receptor: Compared with placebo recipients, Ad26.COV2.S recipients showed higher spike-specific TCR breadth (P = 0.0014). It was noted by the authors that total T cell responses may have been underestimated by the TCR breadth and depth analyses. Vaccine and placebo recipients had comparable non-spike TCR breadth, which fits with the vaccine containing only spike. The study was not powered for comparison of responses between vaccine doses or regimens. After vaccination, substantial breadth of spike-specific CD8+ and CD4+ T cell responses was reported.

According to the study, the label for this sample's treatment or condition signals: roughly 20 received Ad26.COV2.S at low or high dose, single or two shots; several received placebo; per-sample allocation not given. Repertoires of vaccine and placebo recipients were sequenced from samples taken on day 63 after the first injection. In Cohort 1b, about 25 adults aged 18-55 years were enrolled at a single site in Boston, USA, between 29 July and 7 August 2020. As a vaccine, Ad26.COV2.S was a replication-incompetent adenovirus type 26 vector that expressed a prefusion-stabilized SARS-CoV-2 spike protein derived from the original Wuhan strain. The count of this clone is one. It has no known antigen specificity. Nothing much larger sits one base from this clone, and base qualities are not available. The sequence was obtained from a person between 18 and 65 years old who received the Ad26.COV2.S COVID-19 vaccine or a placebo. The sample in question was peripheral blood, obtained in a trial of Ad26.COV2.S vaccine versus placebo.

The encoded CDR3 is CASSGSYYEQYF. The DNA sequence follows: TGTGCCAGCAGTGGCTCCTACTACGAGCAGTACTTC. The chain links TRBV25-1 with TRBJ2-7; the D gene is not confidently resolved. The CDR3 measures 12 amino acids from cysteine to phenylalanine. The only DNA kept is the CDR3, 36 bases in frame from the first base. The germline V gene yields MGHDK for CDR1 and SYGVNS for CDR2. The junction carries 7 bases between V and J, which are trimmed by 4 bases and 3 bases respectively.